The text below deals with one T cell receptor (beta chain). Recruited during active infection, patients (from Seattle) were subsequently followed longitudinally. The data are from a study of blood T cell repertoires in COVID-19. Study background: Sources were T cells, B-cell-depleted T cells, or PBMCs; the material itself was cDNA or gDNA.

In the original processing: For nucleated cells, counts were estimated from reference gene primer amplification. Libraries were prepared by immunoSEQ multiplex PCR; TCRdb keeps only in-frame clonotypes and omits some of them. That table is the source of V, J and clone size, and D and trimming were worked out from the DNA. The sample holds some 180,000 clones; around 90% are singletons and the top ten take around 4.8%. Trimming took 4 bases from V and 0 from J, leaving 8 bases between them. Looked up from germline, CDR1 is SGHNT and CDR2 is YYREEE (reference sequence). This CDR3 comprises 14 residues.

The chain has TRBV5-4 and TRBJ1-3; the D is unclear. The sequencing sample was made of peripheral blood. This receptor was obtained from a man in his late teens or twenties with COVID-19, enrolled during active disease. The CDR3 DNA follows: TGTGCCAGCAGCCTAAGTAGCTCTGGAAACACCATATATTTT. Translating it yields CASSLSSSGNTIYF.